These 12 T cell receptor beta chains originate from one sample sequenced in a study of cytomegalovirus exposure and HLA in healthy donors. It was with 60 Vbeta and 13 Jbeta primers that the PCR ran. The protocol was immunoSEQ multiplex PCR, while the TCRdb copy is restricted to in-frame clones and leaves out a portion. The sample shows around 120,000 clones, approximately 66% of them seen only once. Sequencing was done on a sample of PBMCs. These TCRs come from a man aged 40-49 years in good health and CMV-seropositive.

This clone was observed a few times. The CDR3 nucleotides are TGCAGCGTTGAGGCGCGGGACAGTCCCCCCGGGGAGCTGTTTTTT. It codes for CSVEARDSPPGELFF. The chain links TRBV29-1 to TRBJ2-2; tentatively, D is TRBD1 (7 bases). Trimming removed 3 bases from V and 6 bases from J, with 17 bases in between. Germline-derived CDR1 and CDR2 are SQVTM and ANQGSEA. The CDR3 contains 15 residues.

The chain has TRBV6-5 and TRBJ1-2; 8 nucleotides match TRBD1. CDR3 length: 13 amino acids. Germline-derived CDR1 and CDR2 are MNHEY and SVGAGI. With V trimmed by 4 bases and J by 8 bases, 6 bases remained unmatched. In nucleotides, the CDR3 is TGTGCCAGCAGTTCCAGGACAGGGCAAGGCTACACCTTC. It specifies CASSSRTGQGYTF.

This clone was recorded only once. The rearrangement links TRBV19 to TRBJ1-5, with TRBD1 as a possible D gene (5 bases). The CDR3 is made up of 14 amino acids. The ends were cut back, 10 bases at V and 6 bases at J, with 19 bases in the middle. Germline CDR1 is LNHDA and CDR2 is SQIVND (reference sequence). The CDR3 nucleotides are TGTGCCACCGCCGGTCCGGGGGACGCTCAGCCCCAGCATTTT. It encodes CATAGPGDAQPQHF.

There are a few counts of this clone. Other nucleotide sequences from this sample produce the same CDR3. CDR3 loop: CSAGLGTDTQYF. CDR3 DNA sequence: TGCAGCGCTGGACTGGGCACAGATACGCAGTATTTT. This chain uses TRBV29-1 with TRBJ2-3; a possible D gene is TRBD2 (5 bases). CDR1 SQVTM and CDR2 ANQGSEA come from the germline V gene. The CDR3 is made up of 12 amino acids. The V end was cut by 7 bases, the J end by 1 base, with 9 bases between.

This clone was picked up a small number of times. The J gene is TRBJ2-7, the V gene TRBV19, with 8 nucleotides matching TRBD2. The CDR3 length is 13 residues. The J segment lost 0 bases and the V segment lost 7 bases, leaving 2 bases of the junction unmatched. Germline CDR1 LNHDA, CDR2 SQIVND (reference sequence). The CDR3: CASTGGSSYEQYF. CDR3 DNA: TGTGCCAGTACGGGGGGGAGCTCCTACGAGCAGTACTTC. The variable domain in full, with the rest retrieved from reference TRBV19 and TRBJ2-7, is DGGITQSPKYLFRKEGQNVTLSCEQNLNHDAMYWYRQDPGQGLRLIYYSQIVNDFQKGDIAEGYSVSREKKESFPLTVTSAQKNPTAFYLCASTGGSSYEQYFGPGTRLTVT.

This clone was found a few times. The chain combines TRBV14 with TRBJ2-5; D gene unclear. The germline CDR1 and CDR2 sequences are SGHDN and FVKESK. CDR3 length: 13 residues. Trimming shortened V by 1 base and J by 4 bases, and 7 bases separated the two germline ends. CDR3 loop: CASSQGRIETQYF. In nucleotides, the CDR3 is TGTGCCAGCAGCCAAGGGAGAATAGAGACCCAGTACTTC.

The chain carries TRBV5-1 and TRBJ1-2, with 7 bases that match TRBD1. V shed 1 base, J shed 4 bases, and the junction held 10 bases outside the gene matches. The CDR3 runs to 16 residues. Per germline, CDR1 SGHRS and CDR2 YFSETQ. The CDR3 loop is CASSLSGQVPFYGYTF. CDR3 DNA: TGCGCCAGCAGCTTGTCTGGACAGGTGCCCTTCTATGGCTACACCTTC.

The V gene is TRBV7-2, the J gene TRBJ2-1; D might be TRBD1 (6 bases). Trimming pared 1 base from V and 8 bases from J, leaving 15 bases between. Germline values: CDR1 SGHTA, CDR2 FQGNSA. There are 15 residues in the CDR3. CDR3 bases: TGTGCCAGCAGCTTAGGAGGGGGTTCGGGTGATGAGCAGTTCTTC. Protein product: CASSLGGGSGDEQFF.

The chain is built from TRBV5-1 and TRBJ2-5, with D tentatively TRBD2 (6 bases). The V and J ends lost 0 bases and 4 bases respectively, with 16 bases between them. This CDR3 is 16 amino acids long. Germline CDR1 is SGHRS and CDR2 is YFSETQ. CDR3 in amino acids: CASSLAGQNGGETQYF. The CDR3 DNA reads TGCGCCAGCAGCTTGGCCGGGCAGAACGGGGGAGAGACCCAGTACTTC.

Here the CDR3 reads CASMRGGSTDTQYF. The CDR3 region has the DNA TGTGCCAGCATGCGGGGGGGGAGCACAGATACGCAGTATTTT. The chain links TRBV7-3 to TRBJ2-3, with 9 nucleotides matching TRBD2. CDR1 and CDR2 (germline): SGHTA, FQGTGA. The trim removed 7 bases at V and 0 bases at J, leaving 2 bases unmatched. This CDR3 spans 14 amino acids.

V gene TRBV4-1 combines with J gene TRBJ2-5; 12 bases match TRBD2. The V segment lost 2 bases and the J segment 5 bases; nucleotides outside the gene matches: 12. The germline gives CDR1 MGHRA, CDR2 YSYEKL. The CDR3 loop spans 18 amino acids. CDR3 loop: CASSQQIPTSGSTETQYF. CDR3 DNA sequence: TGCGCCAGCAGCCAACAAATACCGACTAGCGGGAGTACCGAGACCCAGTACTTC.

The rearrangement links TRBV21-1 to TRBJ1-2. TRBV21-1 is annotated as a pseudogene. CDR3 length equals 14 residues. CDR3 in amino acids: CASSKARGNYGYTF. The CDR3 DNA reads TGTGCCAGCAGCAAAGCGCGTGGTAACTATGGCTACACCTTC.